Below, 2 T cell receptor beta chains from the same sample are listed, as sequenced in a study of T cells in Graves' hyperthyroidism and ophthalmopathy (dated 2019 in TCRdb). Library generation was performed with multiplex PCR. The reads were generated on an Illumina HiSeq 2000. Amplification of TCR beta CDR3 regions was carried out from RNA transcripts. A first-round RT-PCR of the TCR CDR3 used the HTBI primer set with the Qiagen OneStep RT-PCR kit. TCRdb trimmed public reads at Q25 via fastp, called clones via MiXCR and kept in-frame beta chains. Each CDR3 protein gets just one entry, which takes the most common genes and DNA from the rows behind it. This sample lists more than 650,000 distinct CDR3 sequences; less than 15% were detected once. The ten largest clones capture more than 8.5% of the sample. What was sequenced was blood. Source of these receptors: a young woman with Graves' hyperthyroidism.

This chain links TRBV29-1 with TRBJ1-1; D unclear. CDR1 and CDR2 (germline): SQVTM, ANQGSEA. This CDR3 is 14 amino acids long. V was shortened by 2 bases and J by 4 bases, with 14 bases between the two germline ends. Written as DNA, the CDR3 is TGCAGCGTTGAAAGAGGGCATATGGGCACTGAAGCTTTCTTT. This codes for CSVERGHMGTEAFF. The variable domain in full, with the rest retrieved from reference TRBV29-1 and TRBJ1-1, is SAVISQKPSRDICQRGTSLTIQCQVDSQVTMMFWYRQQPGQSLTLIATANQGSEATYESGFVIDKFPISRPNLTFSTLTVSNMSPEDSSIYLCSVERGHMGTEAFFGQGTRLTVV.

This clonotype was counted ten times or more. The chain recombines TRBV3-1 with TRBJ1-1; D is possibly TRBD1 (5 bases). The CDR3 length is 14 residues. From germline, CDR1 is LGHDT and CDR2 YNNKEL (reference sequence). The V end was cut by 3 bases, the J end by 7 bases, with 15 bases between. CDR3 sequence (DNA): TGTGCCAGCAGCCATAATATGAGGGGAGGTGAAGCTTTCTTT. Its translation is CASSHNMRGGEAFF.